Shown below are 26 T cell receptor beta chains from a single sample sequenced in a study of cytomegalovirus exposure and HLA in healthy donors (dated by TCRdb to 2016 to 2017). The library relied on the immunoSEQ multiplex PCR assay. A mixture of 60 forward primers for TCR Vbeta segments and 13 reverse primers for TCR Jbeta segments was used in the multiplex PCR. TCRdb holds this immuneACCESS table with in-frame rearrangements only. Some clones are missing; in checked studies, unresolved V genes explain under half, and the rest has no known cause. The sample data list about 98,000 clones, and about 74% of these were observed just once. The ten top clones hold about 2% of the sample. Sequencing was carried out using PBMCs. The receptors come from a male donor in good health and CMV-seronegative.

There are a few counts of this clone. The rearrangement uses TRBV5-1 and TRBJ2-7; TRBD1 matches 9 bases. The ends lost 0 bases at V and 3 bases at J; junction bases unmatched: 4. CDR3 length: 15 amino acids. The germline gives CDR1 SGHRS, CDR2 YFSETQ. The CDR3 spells CASSLEGQGGYEQYF. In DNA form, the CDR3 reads TGCGCCAGCAGCTTGGAGGGACAGGGTGGCTACGAGCAGTACTTC.

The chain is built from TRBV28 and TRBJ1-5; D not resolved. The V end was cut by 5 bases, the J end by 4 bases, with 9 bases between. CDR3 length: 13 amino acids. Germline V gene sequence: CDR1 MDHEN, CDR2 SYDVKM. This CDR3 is CASSRDFNQPQHF. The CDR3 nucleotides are TGTGCCAGCAGTCGTGACTTTAATCAGCCCCAGCATTTT. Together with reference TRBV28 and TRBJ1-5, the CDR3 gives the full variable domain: DVKVTQSSRYLVKRTGEKVFLECVQDMDHENMFWYRQDPGLGLRLIYFSYDVKMKEKGDIPEGYSVSREKKERFSLILESASTNQTSMYLCASSRDFNQPQHFGDGTRLSIL.

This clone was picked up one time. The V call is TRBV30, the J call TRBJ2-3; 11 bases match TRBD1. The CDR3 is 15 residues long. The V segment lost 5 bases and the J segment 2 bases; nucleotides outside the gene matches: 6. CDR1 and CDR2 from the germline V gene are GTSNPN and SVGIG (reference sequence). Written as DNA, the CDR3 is TGTGCCTGGGGAGGACAGGGGGCCTTCACAGATACGCAGTATTTT. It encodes CAWGGQGAFTDTQYF. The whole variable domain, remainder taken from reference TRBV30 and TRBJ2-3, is SQTIHQWPATLVQPVGSPLSLECTVEGTSNPNLYWYRQAAGRGLQLLFYSVGIGQISSEVPQNLSASRPQDRQFILSSKKLLLSDSGFYLCAWGGQGAFTDTQYFGPGTRLTVL.

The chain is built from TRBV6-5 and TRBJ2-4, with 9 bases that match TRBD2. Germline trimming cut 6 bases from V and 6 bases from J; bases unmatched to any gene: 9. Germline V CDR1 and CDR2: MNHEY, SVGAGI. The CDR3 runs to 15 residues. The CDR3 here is CASSRPTREGNIQYF. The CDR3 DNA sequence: TGTGCCAGCAGCCGTCCTACGCGGGAGGGAAACATTCAGTACTTC.

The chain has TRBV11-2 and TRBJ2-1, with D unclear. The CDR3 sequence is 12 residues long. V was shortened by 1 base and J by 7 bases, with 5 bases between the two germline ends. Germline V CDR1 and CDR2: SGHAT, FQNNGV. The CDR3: CASSLVGNEQFF. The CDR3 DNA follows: TGTGCCAGCAGCTTAGTCGGGAATGAGCAGTTCTTC.

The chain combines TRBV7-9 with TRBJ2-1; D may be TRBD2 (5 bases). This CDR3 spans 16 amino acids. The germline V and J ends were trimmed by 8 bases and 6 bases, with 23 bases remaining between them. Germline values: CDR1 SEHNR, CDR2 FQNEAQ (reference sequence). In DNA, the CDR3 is TGTGCCAGCGCGTTCGACGGGGTATTACTCTCCAATGAGCAGTTCTTC. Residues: CASAFDGVLLSNEQFF.

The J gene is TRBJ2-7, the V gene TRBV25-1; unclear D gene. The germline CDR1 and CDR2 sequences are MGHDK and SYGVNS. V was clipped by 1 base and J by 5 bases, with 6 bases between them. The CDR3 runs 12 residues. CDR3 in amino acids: CASSEWSHEQYF. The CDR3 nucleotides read TGTGCCAGCAGTGAATGGAGCCACGAGCAGTACTTC.

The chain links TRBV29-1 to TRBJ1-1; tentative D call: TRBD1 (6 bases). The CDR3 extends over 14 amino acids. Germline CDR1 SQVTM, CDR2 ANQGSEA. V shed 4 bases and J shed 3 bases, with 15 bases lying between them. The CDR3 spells CSVVGGASHTEAFF. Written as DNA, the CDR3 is TGCAGCGTTGTAGGGGGGGCGAGTCACACTGAAGCTTTCTTT.

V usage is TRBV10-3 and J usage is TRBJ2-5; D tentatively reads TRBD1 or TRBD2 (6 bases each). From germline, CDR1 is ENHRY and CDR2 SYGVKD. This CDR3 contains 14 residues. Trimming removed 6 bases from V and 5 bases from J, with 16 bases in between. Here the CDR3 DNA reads TGTGCCATCAGCGAGGGGGACTCTTGGGAGACCCAGTACTTC. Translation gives CAISEGDSWETQYF.

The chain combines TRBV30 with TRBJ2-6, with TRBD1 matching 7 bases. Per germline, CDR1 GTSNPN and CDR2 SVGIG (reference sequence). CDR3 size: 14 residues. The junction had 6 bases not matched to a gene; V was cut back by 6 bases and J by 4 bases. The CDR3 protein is CACPTGSGANVLTF. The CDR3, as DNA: TGTGCCTGTCCGACAGGGTCCGGGGCCAACGTCCTGACTTTC. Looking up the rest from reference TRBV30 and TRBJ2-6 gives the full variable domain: SQTIHQWPATLVQPVGSPLSLECTVEGTSNPNLYWYRQAAGRGLQLLFYSVGIGQISSEVPQNLSASRPQDRQFILSSKKLLLSDSGFYLCACPTGSGANVLTFGAGSRLTVL.

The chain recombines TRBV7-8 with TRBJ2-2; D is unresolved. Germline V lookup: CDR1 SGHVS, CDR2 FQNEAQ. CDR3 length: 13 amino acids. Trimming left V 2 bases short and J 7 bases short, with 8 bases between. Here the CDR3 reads CASSLMEYGELFF. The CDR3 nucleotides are TGTGCCAGCAGCTTAATGGAGTACGGGGAGCTGTTTTTT.

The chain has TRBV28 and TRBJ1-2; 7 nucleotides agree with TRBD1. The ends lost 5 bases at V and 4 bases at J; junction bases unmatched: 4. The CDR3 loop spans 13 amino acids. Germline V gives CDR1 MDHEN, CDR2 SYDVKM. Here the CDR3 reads CASSGDRLYGYTF. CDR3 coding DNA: TGTGCCAGCAGTGGGGACAGACTCTATGGCTACACCTTC.

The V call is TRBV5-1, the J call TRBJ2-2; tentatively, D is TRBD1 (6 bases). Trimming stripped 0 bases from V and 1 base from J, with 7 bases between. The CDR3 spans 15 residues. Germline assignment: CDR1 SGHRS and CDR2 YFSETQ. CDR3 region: CASSLETGNTGELFF. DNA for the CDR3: TGCGCCAGCAGCTTGGAGACAGGGAACACCGGGGAGCTGTTTTTT.

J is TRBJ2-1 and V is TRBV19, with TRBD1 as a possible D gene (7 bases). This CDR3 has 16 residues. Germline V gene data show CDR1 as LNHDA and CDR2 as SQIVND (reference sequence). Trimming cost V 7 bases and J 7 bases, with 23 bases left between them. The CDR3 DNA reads TGTGCCAGTACCCATATAGGGGGCGGGGAAAGTAATGAGCAGTTCTTC. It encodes CASTHIGGGESNEQFF. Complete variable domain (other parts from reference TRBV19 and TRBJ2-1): DGGITQSPKYLFRKEGQNVTLSCEQNLNHDAMYWYRQDPGQGLRLIYYSQIVNDFQKGDIAEGYSVSREKKESFPLTVTSAQKNPTAFYLCASTHIGGGESNEQFFGPGTRLTVL.

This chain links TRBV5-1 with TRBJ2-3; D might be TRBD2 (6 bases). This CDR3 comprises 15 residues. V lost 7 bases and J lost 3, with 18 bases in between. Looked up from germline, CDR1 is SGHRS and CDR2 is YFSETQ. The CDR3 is CASSLGGVDTDTQYF. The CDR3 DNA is TGCGCCAGCTCCCTGGGGGGAGTCGATACAGATACGCAGTATTTT.

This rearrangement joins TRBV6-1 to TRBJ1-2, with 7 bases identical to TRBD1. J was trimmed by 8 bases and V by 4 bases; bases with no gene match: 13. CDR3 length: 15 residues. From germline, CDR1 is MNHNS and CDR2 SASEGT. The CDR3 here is CASSAMRQGPCGYTF. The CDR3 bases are TGTGCCAGCAGTGCCATGCGACAGGGCCCGTGCGGCTACACCTTC.

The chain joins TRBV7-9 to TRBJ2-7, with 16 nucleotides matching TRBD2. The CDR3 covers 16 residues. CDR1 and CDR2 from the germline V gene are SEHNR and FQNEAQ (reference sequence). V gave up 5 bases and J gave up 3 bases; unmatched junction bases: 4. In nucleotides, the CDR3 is TGTGCCAGCAGCCCAGGGACTAGCGGGGGGGACTACGAGCAGTACTTC. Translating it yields CASSPGTSGGDYEQYF.

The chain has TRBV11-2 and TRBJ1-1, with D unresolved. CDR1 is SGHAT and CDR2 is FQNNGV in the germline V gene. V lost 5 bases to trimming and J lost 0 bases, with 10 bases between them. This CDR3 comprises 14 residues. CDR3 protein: CASSRGIVNTEAFF. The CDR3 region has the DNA TGTGCCAGCAGCCGAGGGATTGTGAACACTGAAGCTTTCTTT.

The CDR3 here is CASSSASGGVSRAGDEQYF. CDR3 DNA: TGCGCCAGCAGCTCCGCCAGCGGGGGGGTTAGCCGGGCTGGAGACGAGCAGTACTTC. The rearrangement links TRBV5-1 to TRBJ2-7; 10 positions match TRBD2. CDR1 SGHRS and CDR2 YFSETQ come from the germline V gene. Germline trimming cut 3 bases from V and 5 bases from J; bases unmatched to any gene: 20. The CDR3 is 19 amino acids.

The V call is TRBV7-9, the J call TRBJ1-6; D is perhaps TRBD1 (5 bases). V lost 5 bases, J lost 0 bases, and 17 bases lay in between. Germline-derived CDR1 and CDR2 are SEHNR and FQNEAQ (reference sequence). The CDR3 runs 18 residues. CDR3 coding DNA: TGTGCCAGCAGCCCCGGCGGGGGTCCCAGCTCCTATAATTCACCCCTCCACTTT. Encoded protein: CASSPGGGPSSYNSPLHF.

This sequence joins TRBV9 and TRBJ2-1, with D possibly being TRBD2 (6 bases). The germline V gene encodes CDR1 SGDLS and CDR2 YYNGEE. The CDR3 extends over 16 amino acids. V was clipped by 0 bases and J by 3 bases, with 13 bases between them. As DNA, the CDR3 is TGTGCCAGCAGCGTAGTCTGGCGGGGAAGCTACAATGAGCAGTTCTTC. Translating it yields CASSVVWRGSYNEQFF.

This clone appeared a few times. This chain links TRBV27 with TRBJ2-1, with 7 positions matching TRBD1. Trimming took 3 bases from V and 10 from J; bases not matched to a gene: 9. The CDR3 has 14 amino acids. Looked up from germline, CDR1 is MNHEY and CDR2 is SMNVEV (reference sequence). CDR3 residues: CASSFGTELQEQFF. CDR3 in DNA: TGTGCCAGCAGTTTCGGGACAGAACTTCAGGAGCAGTTCTTC.

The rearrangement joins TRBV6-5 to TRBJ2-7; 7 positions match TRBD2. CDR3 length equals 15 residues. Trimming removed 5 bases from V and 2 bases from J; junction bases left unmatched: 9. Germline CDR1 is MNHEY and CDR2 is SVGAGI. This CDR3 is CASSLSGTPTYEQYF. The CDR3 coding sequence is TGTGCCAGCAGTCTAAGCGGGACTCCTACCTACGAGCAGTACTTC.

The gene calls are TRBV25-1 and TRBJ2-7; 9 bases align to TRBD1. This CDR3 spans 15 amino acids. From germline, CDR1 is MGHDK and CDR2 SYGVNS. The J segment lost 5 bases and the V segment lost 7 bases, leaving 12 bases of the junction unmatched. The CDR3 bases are TGTGCCAGCAAGGGGCCCGGGACAGGGCAGGACGAGCAGTACTTC. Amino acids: CASKGPGTGQDEQYF.

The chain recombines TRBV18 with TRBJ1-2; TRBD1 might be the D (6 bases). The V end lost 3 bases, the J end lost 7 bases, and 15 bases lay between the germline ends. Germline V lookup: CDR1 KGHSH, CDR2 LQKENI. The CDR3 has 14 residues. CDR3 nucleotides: TGTGCCAGCTCACCCGGGACACCGCTTAGTGGCTACACCTTC. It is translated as CASSPGTPLSGYTF.

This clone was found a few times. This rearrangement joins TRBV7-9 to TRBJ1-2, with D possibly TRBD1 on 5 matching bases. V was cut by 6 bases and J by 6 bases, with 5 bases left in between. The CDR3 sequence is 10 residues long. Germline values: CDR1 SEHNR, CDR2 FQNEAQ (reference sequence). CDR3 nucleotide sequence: TGTGCCAGCAGAGGGGATGGCTACACCTTC. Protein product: CASRGDGYTF.